A selection of T cell receptor beta chains follows, all from one sample in a study of blood T cells in healthy people across ages. TCRdb re-analysed the 5' RACE reads in MiXCR, keeping a single row per CDR3 protein. The profile shows approximately 690,000 distinct CDR3 sequences, roughly 53% of them singletons. Sequenced material: blood. Source of these receptors: a man in his sixties in good health. The CDR3 runs from the conserved cysteine through the conserved F or W. D genes are given only for firm matches. Expanded clones are given a class, and other clones once, few, many or no size at all.

-,TRBV5-1,TRBJ2-1,-,TGCGCCAGCAGCTTGAACGGCCCAGGGCCAAATGAGCAGTTCTTC,CASSLNGPGPNEQFF
few,TRBV7-9,TRBJ2-7,-,TGTGCCAGCAGCTTAGCCCACGAGCAGTACTTC,CASSLAHEQYF
few,TRBV5-1,TRBJ1-4,-,TGCGCCAGCAGCCCGGAGGGCCAGACAGGCCATAATGAAAAACTGTTTTTT,CASSPEGQTGHNEKLFF
-,TRBV3-1,TRBJ2-4,TRBD1,TGTGCCAGCAGCCAAACAGGGGTAATAGCCAAAAACATTCAGTACTTC,CASSQTGVIAKNIQYF
-,TRBV12-3/TRBV12-4,TRBJ2-7,TRBD1,TGTGCCAGCAGTTTAGAGGGGGCAGGACCCTACGAGCAGTACTTC,CASSLEGAGPYEQYF
-,TRBV9,TRBJ2-7,-,TGTGCCAGCAGCGTAGTTAGGAAAGACTACGAGCAGTACTTC,CASSVVRKDYEQYF
-,TRBV20-1,TRBJ1-5,TRBD1,TGCAGTGCTAGGGAGGACAGGGACCAGCCCCAGCATTTT,CSAREDRDQPQHF
-,TRBV5-1,TRBJ1-2,-,TGCGCCAGCAGCTTGGGGCTACAGGGCCGGACTGGCTACACCTTC,CASSLGLQGRTGYTF
-,TRBV7-9,TRBJ1-2,TRBD1,TGTGCCAGCAGCTTCCAGACAGGGAACTATGGCTACACCTTC,CASSFQTGNYGYTF
-,TRBV29-1,TRBJ2-7,-,TGCAGCGTTGACGCGGGACGGGAGACCCAGCACTTC,CSVDAGRETQHF
-,TRBV20-1,TRBJ2-1,-,TGCAGTGCTGGAGGGGTAGCGAGGAATGAGCAGTTCTTC,CSAGGVARNEQFF
many,TRBV4-1,TRBJ1-6,TRBD1,TGCGCCAGCAGCCAAGACCCCGGGACAGGGTATTCACCCCTCCACTTT,CASSQDPGTGYSPLHF
-,TRBV20-1,TRBJ1-5,-,TGCAGTGCCTACCCGGCGAGGCAGCATAGCAATCAGCCCCAGCATTTT,CSAYPARQHSNQPQHF
-,TRBV29-1,TRBJ2-5,TRBD2,TGCAGCGTTGGTGTAGGCGGGGGGAGAGAGACCCAGTACTTC,CSVGVGGGRETQYF
-,TRBV20-1,TRBJ1-1,-,TGCAGTGCTAGAGACGTTCTACAGCCCCCGAACACTGAAGCTTTCTTT,CSARDVLQPPNTEAFF
-,TRBV3-1,TRBJ2-1,-,TGTGCCAGCGGGAGTACCTACAATGAGCAGTTCTTC,CASGSTYNEQFF
once,TRBV6-1,TRBJ2-3,-,TGTGCCAGCAGCGGGTCAGGGAGGAGTTTCTTGGTGGGGAAAACAGATACGCAGTATTTT,CASSGSGRSFLVGKTDTQYF
-,TRBV3-1,TRBJ1-2,-,TGTGCCAGCAGCGCGGGACCGGACGGCGGCTATGGCTACACCTTC,CASSAGPDGGYGYTF
-,TRBV6-1,TRBJ1-3,-,TGTGCCAGCAGTGAAGCGGGGACGGGCTCTGGAAACACCATATATTTT,CASSEAGTGSGNTIYF
-,TRBV7-3,TRBJ1-1,TRBD1,TGTGCCAGCAGCTTATACCCTCAAACCGAGCATAGGGGGCATCAGGACACTGAAGCTTTCTTT,CASSLYPQTEHRGHQDTEAFF
-,TRBV7-9,TRBJ1-2,TRBD1,TGTGCCAGCAGCCAAACCGGGACAGAGGCTTTTAGTGGCTACACCTTC,CASSQTGTEAFSGYTF
-,TRBV12-3/TRBV12-4,TRBJ1-1,-,TGTGCCAGCAGTTTGGGCAGTTATACAACTGAAGCTTTCTTT,CASSLGSYTTEAFF
-,TRBV4-2,TRBJ2-5,-,TGTGCCAGCAGCCAAGTGGGTCACGACAATGAGCAGTACTTC,CASSQVGHDNEQYF
-,TRBV5-1,TRBJ2-6,TRBD1,TGCGCCAGCAGCACCCGACAGGGTTGGGCCTCTGGGGCCAACGTCCTGACTTTC,CASSTRQGWASGANVLTF
-,TRBV9,TRBJ2-1,-,TGTGCCAGCAGCGTAGCTATCGGGAATGAGCAGTTCTTC,CASSVAIGNEQFF
few,TRBV7-9,TRBJ2-4,-,TGTGCCAGCAGCTTTTTCCCGGGCATTCAGTACTTC,CASSFFPGIQYF
once,TRBV7-8,TRBJ2-4,TRBD1,TGTGCCAGCAGCGAGGGACAGGGGGCTCGGGAGCAGTACTTC,CASSEGQGAREQYF
few,TRBV29-1,TRBJ1-1,-,TGCAGCGGAAGGACAACCATGAACACTGAAGCTTTCTTT,CSGRTTMNTEAFF
-,TRBV6-5,TRBJ1-5,-,TGTGCCAGCAGCCCTTGGGGGCATAGCAATCAGCCCCAGCATTTT,CASSPWGHSNQPQHF
once,TRBV2,TRBJ2-3,-,TGTGCCAGCAGTGAAGCGGGGGGAGCAGACACGCAGTATTTT,CASSEAGGADTQYF
-,TRBV14,TRBJ2-4,TRBD1,TGTGCCAGCAGCCTCCGGACAGGCCTCGACATTCAGTACTTC,CASSLRTGLDIQYF
-,TRBV5-6,TRBJ2-4,-,TGTGCCAGCAGCGTACTAGACCTTCAGTACTTC,CASSVLDLQYF
-,TRBV6-1,TRBJ2-7,TRBD2,TGTGCCAGCAGCGTTAATCGGGGGGGATACGAGCAGTACTTC,CASSVNRGGYEQYF
-,TRBV6-2/TRBV6-3,TRBJ2-1,TRBD2,TGTGCCAGCAGCCCCCAACCGGGACTAGCGGGGGAGCACAATGAGCAGTTCTTC,CASSPQPGLAGEHNEQFF
-,TRBV7-2,TRBJ1-2,-,TGTGCCAGCAGCTTAGCGGGGGAGGGCAACTATGGCTACACCTTC,CASSLAGEGNYGYTF
-,TRBV7-9,TRBJ2-7,TRBD1,TGTGCCAGCAGCGTAGTGGGACAGGAAAAAAATGAGCAGTACTTC,CASSVVGQEKNEQYF
-,TRBV25-1,TRBJ2-2,-,TGTGCCAGCAGTGAGACCGCTCACGGACGGACCTACACCGGGGAGCTGTTTTTT,CASSETAHGRTYTGELFF
few,TRBV28,TRBJ2-4,-,TGTGCCAGCAGTTTAGGGGCCGACGGAGCCAAAAACATTCAGTACTTC,CASSLGADGAKNIQYF
-,TRBV28,TRBJ1-2,-,TGTGCCAGCAGCGCCGGGCCCCGGGTTGGCTACACCTTC,CASSAGPRVGYTF
-,TRBV29-1,TRBJ2-1,-,TGCAGCGTTGTAGAAAGGGTTGGTGAGCAGTTCTTC,CSVVERVGEQFF
-,TRBV20-1,TRBJ2-3,TRBD1,TGCAGTGTTCCGGGACAGGGCCTTCCAGATACGCAGTATTTT,CSVPGQGLPDTQYF
-,TRBV5-1,TRBJ2-1,TRBD2,TGCGCCAGCAGCTCAAACGGTGGGGGGGTTTACAATGAGCAGTTCTTC,CASSSNGGGVYNEQFF
-,TRBV20-1,TRBJ2-4,TRBD1,TGCAGTGCTGAAAAGACAGGGTCAAAAAACATTCAGTACTTC,CSAEKTGSKNIQYF
few,TRBV28,TRBJ2-1,-,TGTGCCAGCAGTCTGTACGACCCAGGGAATGAGCAGTTCTTC,CASSLYDPGNEQFF
-,TRBV4-2,TRBJ2-7,-,TGTGCCAGCAGCCAAGGACGTAGCTCCTACGAGCAGTACTTC,CASSQGRSSYEQYF
few,TRBV20-1,TRBJ2-1,TRBD2,TGCAGTGCTAGAGCTTCCCGGGGGGGCTACAATGAGCAGTTCTTC,CSARASRGGYNEQFF
few,TRBV20-1,TRBJ2-5,-,TGCAGTGCCAGAGCGGGACATGGGGCGCAAGAGACCCAGTACTTC,CSARAGHGAQETQYF
-,TRBV5-1,TRBJ2-3,-,TGCGCCAGCAGCTTGGAGGGCAGGTCGGCAGATACGCAGTATTTT,CASSLEGRSADTQYF
-,TRBV5-1,TRBJ1-4,TRBD1,TGCGCCAGCAGCGGAGGGGGCGACGAAAAACTGTTTTTT,CASSGGGDEKLFF
-,TRBV10-2,TRBJ2-7,-,TGCGCCAGCAGTGAGTTCTACGAGCAGTACTTC,CASSEFYEQYF
-,TRBV12-3/TRBV12-4,TRBJ1-3,TRBD1,TGTGCCAGCAGCGGGACAGGGTACTCTGGAAACACCATATATTTT,CASSGTGYSGNTIYF
few,TRBV29-1,TRBJ2-3,TRBD2,TGCAGCGTTGCCGGGAGGGGGAAAGATACGCAGTATTTT,CSVAGRGKDTQYF
-,TRBV2,TRBJ2-1,-,TGTGCCAGCAGTGACTCACAGGTCCCTACCTACAATGAGCAGTTCTTC,CASSDSQVPTYNEQFF
-,TRBV11-2,TRBJ1-1,-,TGTGCCAGCAGCCGGACGGAGAACACTGAAGCTTTCTTT,CASSRTENTEAFF
-,TRBV6-6,TRBJ1-6,-,TGTGCCAGCAGTTATGCTGAGGCCTATAATTCACCCCTCCACTTT,CASSYAEAYNSPLHF